Detailed here is one TCR beta chain. The sample originates from a study of cytomegalovirus exposure and HLA in healthy donors. It was with 60 Vbeta and 13 Jbeta primers that the PCR ran. TCRdb keeps only in-frame clones here, not all; method: immunoSEQ multiplex PCR. The table lists some 100,000 clones, more than 65% of them singletons. The sequencing input was PBMCs. The clonotype originates from a woman between 18 and 29 years old in good health and CMV-seropositive.

DNA for the CDR3: TGTGCCAGCACCCCCATTGACAGGGAAGGAAACACCATATATTTT. This gives the protein CASTPIDREGNTIYF. The chain uses TRBV28 and TRBJ1-3; 7 nucleotides align to TRBD1. The length of the CDR3 is 15 residues. From germline, CDR1 is MDHEN and CDR2 SYDVKM. With 7 bases clipped from V and 4 bases from J, the junction kept 10 bases outside the gene matches.